This T cell receptor (beta chain) was sequenced for a study of T cells after yellow fever vaccination. General observations from the study: The booster saw the reappearance of most primary-vaccination clones (roughly 96% CD4, about 85% CD8). The secondary response showed a weaker magnitude and a faster peak, day 5 versus 15. Only a small proportion of the clonotypes turned up in both the CD4 and the CD8 compartments, likely arising from convergent recombination. Researchers cautioned that FACS-sorted repertoires could harbor abundant clonotypes contaminating from the bulk population.

TCRdb reprocessed the 5' RACE reads with MiXCR, giving one entry per CDR3 protein. Of about 350,000 distinct CDR3 sequences listed, over 4% are singletons. Trimming removed 4 bases from V and 2 bases from J; junction bases left unmatched: 11. The germline gives CDR1 SGHVS, CDR2 FNYEAQ. This CDR3 is built from 17 residues. This clonotype was detected a few times. What it binds is not known. The chain recombines TRBV7-6 with TRBJ1-2, with 9 bases fitting TRBD1. The clonotype comes from a man aged 18 to 30 who received the YFV17D yellow fever vaccine. This material consisted of PBMCs, taken 5 days after the yellow fever booster vaccination. The CDR3 DNA is TGTGCCAGCAGCTCCACGGACAGGGGACCGGACAACTATGGCTACACCTTC. This translates into CASSSTDRGPDNYGYTF. The entire variable domain, with the rest obtained from reference TRBV7-6 and TRBJ1-2, is as follows: GAGVSQSPRYKVTKRGQDVALRCDPISGHVSLYWYRQALGQGPEFLTYFNYEAQQDKSGLPNDRFSAERPEGSISTLTIQRTEQRDSAMYRCASSSTDRGPDNYGYTFGSGTRLTVV.